Below are 14 T cell receptor beta chains sequenced from a single sample in a study of blood T cell repertoires in COVID-19. Assay: immunoSEQ multiplex PCR; the TCRdb copy retains only in-frame clones and omits some. The sample yields about 220,000 clones, about 86% seen once. Source material: peripheral blood. These TCRs come from a woman aged 25-40 years who had recovered from COVID-19.

This clone was seen repeatedly, ten times or more. The V and J genes are TRBV19 and TRBJ2-7, with TRBD2 as a possible D gene (5 bases). The CDR3 has 13 amino acids. The V gene lost 6 bases and the J gene lost 5 bases, with 14 bases spanning the gap. Germline V gene lookup returns CDR1 LNHDA and CDR2 SQIVND (reference sequence). The CDR3 is CASSGTGSHEQYF. The CDR3 DNA reads TGTGCCAGTAGCGGTACGGGGTCTCACGAGCAGTACTTC.

The chain links TRBV15 to TRBJ2-3; 7 bases map to TRBD2. The CDR3 length is 14 residues. The junction had 5 bases not matched to a gene; V was cut back by 4 bases and J by 4 bases. Germline V gene data show CDR1 as LNHNV and CDR2 as YYDKDF (reference sequence). This CDR3 reads CATSTRLAADTQYF. In DNA form, the CDR3 reads TGTGCCACCAGCACCCGACTAGCCGCAGATACGCAGTATTTT.

This chain joins TRBV30 and TRBJ1-1; D gene uncertain. The CDR3 is 15 amino acids. Germline V gene lookup returns CDR1 GTSNPN and CDR2 SVGIG (reference sequence). Trimming cost V 4 bases and J 2 bases, with 17 bases left between them. CDR3 loop: CAWNNRGPKNTEAFF. DNA of the CDR3: TGTGCCTGGAACAACCGGGGTCCGAAAAACACTGAAGCTTTCTTT.

The chain employs TRBV21-1 and TRBJ2-3; TRBD2 is taken as the D call from the table, unchecked against the DNA. TRBV21-1 is given as a pseudogene. This CDR3 spans 19 amino acids. CDR3 DNA: TGTGCCAGCAGCAAAGTTTCTAGCGGGAGTAGAAAACGCACAGATACGCAGTATTTT. It is translated as CASSKVSSGSRKRTDTQYF.

V gene TRBV6-5 combines with J gene TRBJ1-6, with a tentative D call TRBD1 (6 bases). The CDR3 is 16 residues long. Looked up from germline, CDR1 is MNHEY and CDR2 is SVGAGI. Trimming pared 4 bases from V and 7 bases from J, leaving 17 bases between. The CDR3 region has the DNA TGTGCCAGCAGTTCCCGTCCAGGGGAGTTGAATTCACCCCTCCACTTT. The encoded protein is CASSSRPGELNSPLHF.

The V call is TRBV7-8, the J call TRBJ2-7; no reliable D call. Trimming left V 1 base short and J 1 base short, with 8 bases between. In germline, CDR1 is SGHVS, CDR2 FQNEAQ. The length of the CDR3 is 14 residues. The CDR3 loop reads CASSLVTASYEQYF. The CDR3 coding sequence is TGTGCCAGCAGCTTAGTTACAGCATCCTACGAGCAGTACTTC.

J is TRBJ1-1 and V is TRBV5-4; tentative D call: TRBD1 (5 bases). Looked up from germline, CDR1 is SGHNT and CDR2 is YYREEE (reference sequence). V was pared by 7 bases and J by 1 base, with 17 bases between. This CDR3 contains 15 residues. CDR3 nucleotide sequence: TGTGCCAGCTCTCCCCTCGGGCAGGGGAACACTGAAGCTTTCTTT. It encodes CASSPLGQGNTEAFF.

This rearrangement joins TRBV28 to TRBJ2-1; 7 bases align to TRBD1. V shed 6 bases and J 6 bases; nucleotides not matched to a gene: 8. The CDR3 runs 14 residues. Germline V gene data show CDR1 as MDHEN and CDR2 as SYDVKM. The CDR3, as DNA: TGTGCCAGCAGCACCGGGACAGCGAGCAATGAGCAGTTCTTC. Its protein is CASSTGTASNEQFF.

This sequence joins TRBV9 and TRBJ2-3; D gene unclear. Trimming shortened V by 0 bases and J by 4 bases, and 3 bases separated the two germline ends. Looked up from germline, CDR1 is SGDLS and CDR2 is YYNGEE. This CDR3 spans 12 amino acids. The CDR3 DNA follows: TGTGCCAGCAGCGTAGTCGCAGATACGCAGTATTTT. This translates into CASSVVADTQYF.

The chain recombines TRBV29-1 with TRBJ1-2; D gene ambiguous. Trimming pared 7 bases from V and 4 bases from J, leaving 16 bases between. The germline V gene has CDR1 SQVTM and CDR2 ANQGSEA. The CDR3 is 13 residues long. The DNA for the CDR3 is TGCAGCGCCACGACCCCGAGCGGCTATGGCTACACCTTC. This translates into CSATTPSGYGYTF.

There are many counts of this clone. The chain carries TRBV11-2 and TRBJ2-7; TRBD2 aligns across 8 bases. CDR3 length: 15 residues. Trimming removed 4 bases from V and 0 bases from J; junction bases left unmatched: 5. Germline V gene data show CDR1 as SGHAT and CDR2 as FQNNGV. CDR3 sequence reads: CASSSLAANSYEQYF. Here the CDR3 DNA reads TGTGCCAGCAGCTCACTAGCGGCGAACTCCTACGAGCAGTACTTC.

This chain links TRBV28 with TRBJ1-2, with D uncertain. Trimming removed 2 bases at V and 3 bases at J, with 10 bases between. CDR3 size: 14 residues. The germline CDR1 and CDR2 sequences are MDHEN and SYDVKM. The CDR3 loop reads CASSLAQSDYGYTF. CDR3 DNA: TGTGCCAGCAGTTTAGCACAGAGTGACTATGGCTACACCTTC.

This chain uses TRBV5-1 with TRBJ1-6; TRBD1 is a possible D gene (5 bases). The CDR3 spans 15 residues. Germline CDR1 reads SGHRS; CDR2 reads YFSETQ. The V end lost 5 bases, the J end lost 8 bases, and 17 bases lay between the germline ends. The CDR3 coding sequence is TGCGCCAGCAGGAGGGGAGGGACGGATGATTCACCCCTCCACTTT. It codes for CASRRGGTDDSPLHF. The full variable domain, rest sourced from reference TRBV5-1 and TRBJ1-6, is KAGVTQTPRYLIKTRGQQVTLSCSPISGHRSVSWYQQTPGQGLQFLFEYFSETQRNKGNFPGRFSGRQFSNSRSEMNVSTLELGDSALYLCASRRGGTDDSPLHFGNGTRLTVT.

The chain has TRBV2 and TRBJ2-1, with 10 bases lining up with TRBD1. Germline loops: CDR1 SNHLY, CDR2 FYNNEI. This CDR3 is built from 15 residues. The V and J ends lost 5 bases and 3 bases, in that order; junction bases with no gene match: 4. CDR3 DNA: TGTGCCAGCAGTAGCGGGACAGGGGTCTACAATGAGCAGTTCTTC. Translation: CASSSGTGVYNEQFF.